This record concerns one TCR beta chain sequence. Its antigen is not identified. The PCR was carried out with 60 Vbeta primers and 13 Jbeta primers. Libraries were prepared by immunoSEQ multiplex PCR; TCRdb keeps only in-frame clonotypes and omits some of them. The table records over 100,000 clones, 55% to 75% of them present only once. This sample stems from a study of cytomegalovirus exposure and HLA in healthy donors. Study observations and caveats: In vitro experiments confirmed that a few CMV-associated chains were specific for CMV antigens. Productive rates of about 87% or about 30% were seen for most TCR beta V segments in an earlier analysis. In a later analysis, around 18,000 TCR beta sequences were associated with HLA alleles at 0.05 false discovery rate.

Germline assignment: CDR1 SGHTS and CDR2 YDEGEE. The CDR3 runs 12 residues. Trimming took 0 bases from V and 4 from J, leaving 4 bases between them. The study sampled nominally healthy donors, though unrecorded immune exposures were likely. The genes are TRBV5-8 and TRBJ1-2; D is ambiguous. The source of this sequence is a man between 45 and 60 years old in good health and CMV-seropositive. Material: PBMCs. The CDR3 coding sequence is TGTGCCAGCAGCTTGGACAGCTATGGCTACACCTTC. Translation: CASSLDSYGYTF.